The sequence of this T cell receptor delta chain was determined in a study of γδ T cells in repeated Plasmodium falciparum infection. Study context: Malian children with intense seasonal malaria exposure were compared with matched Australian children. Each infection was followed by sampling at 21 days, plus baseline and some pre-infection draws.

CDR1 is TSWWSYY and CDR2 is QGS in the germline V gene. V lost 7 bases and J lost 0; bases outside the gene matches: 28. This CDR3 contains 22 residues. Of note for this clone: Antigen unknown. A single base is all that separates this from a far larger clone, so a read error is likely. Other DNA sequences in the sample encode the same CDR3.

Vgamma9/Vdelta2+ and Vdelta2-negative gammadelta T cells were flow-sorted from PBMC for bulk sequencing. Study-wide findings and caveats: Waves of new clonotype selection appeared after repeated controlled infections in Vdelta2-negative, largely Vdelta1+, gammadelta T cells.

TCRdb called clones anew from the multiplex PCR reads with CATT. The sample carries over 90,000 delta-chain clones, 0.95% to 1% recorded once. The J gene is TRDJ1, the V gene TRDV1, with 8 bases that match TRDD3. The J gene comes from matching the DNA to germline here; TCRdb lacks it. This receptor was identified in a pool of human donors (malaria-infected and uninfected, not separated). Material for sequencing was gamma-delta T cells from blood. The CDR3 region is CALEAPPSHTGGRQLYTDKLIF. As DNA, the CDR3 is TGTGCTCTTGAGGCCCCGCCGTCCCATACTGGGGGCCGACAATTGTACACCGATAAACTCATCTTT.